This T cell receptor beta chain is drawn from a study of beta chain features in type 1 diabetes. For the study at large: Examination covered under 120 million sorted cells spanning all samples. Study-level results: There was a moderate but significant shortening of TCRB CDR3s in all four CD4+ subsets of Type 1 diabetes patients.

The CDR3 extends over 13 amino acids. V was clipped by 4 bases and J by 4 bases, with 8 bases between them. The germline gives CDR1 MNHEY, CDR2 SMNVEV (reference sequence). One heparinised blood draw averaging roughly 100 mL was given by each donor. CD4+ naive, central memory, regulatory and stem cell-like memory subsets were isolated by sorting on CD45RO/CCR7/CD25/CD127/CD95/CD27. In its sample, this clone was seen a few times. Its specificity is unknown. All of the isolated RNA was reverse transcribed, so expressed TCRB transcripts were sequenced. Sequencing was performed with immunoSEQ multiplex PCR; in TCRdb, only in-frame clones are kept and a portion is missing. The sample lists hundreds of thousands of clones, roughly a sixth occurring once.

V is TRBV27 and J is TRBJ1-5, with D unresolved. The specimen sequenced was naive CD4+ T cells from blood. This sequence was found in a man between 18 and 29 years old in good health. The CDR3 region is CASSSNGNQPQHF. For the CDR3, the DNA is TGTGCCAGCAGTTCCAACGGGAATCAGCCCCAGCATTTT.